This entry lists 7 T cell receptor beta chains sequenced from one sample in a study of identical twins. TCRdb reprocessed the 5' RACE reads via MiXCR and lists one record per CDR3 protein. The table has some 500,000 distinct CDR3 sequences, approximately 9.6% seen once. The same data also went into a second study, on yellow fever vaccine responses in identical twins.

The sample comprised PBMCs. The receptor source for this set is a woman aged 18-35 years in good health.

This clonotype was detected many times. The chain combines TRBV29-1 with TRBJ2-7; D not resolved. Between the trimmed V and J ends, which lost 3 bases and 4 bases, there was a span of 16 bases. The CDR3 is 14 residues long. Germline CDR1 is SQVTM and CDR2 is ANQGSEA. The CDR3 DNA reads as TGCAGCGTTGAGTCTGGTTCGCAGCCTTACGAGCAGTACTTC. As protein: CSVESGSQPYEQYF.

This clonotype came up a few times. The rearrangement joins TRBV4-3 to TRBJ1-2; D not resolved. V shed 1 base and J shed 7 bases, with 7 bases lying between them. The CDR3 has 12 amino acids. Germline V gene data show CDR1 as LGHNA and CDR2 as YSLEER. DNA of the CDR3: TGCGCCAGCAGCCAAGTAGGGTTTGGCTACACCTTC. Amino acids: CASSQVGFGYTF.

The rearrangement links TRBV24-1 to TRBJ1-1; D uncertain. V was clipped by 4 bases and J by 0 bases, with 14 bases between them. CDR1 is KGHDR, CDR2 SFDVKD, per germline. CDR3 length: 16 residues. DNA of the CDR3: TGTGCCACCAGTGACTCGGCGGGCAGCCTGAACACTGAAGCTTTCTTT. Protein product: CATSDSAGSLNTEAFF.

This clonotype was counted a few times. This chain connects TRBV20-1 to TRBJ2-7, with a weak D call TRBD1 (5 bases). This CDR3 contains 16 residues. Germline V gene sequence: CDR1 DFQATT, CDR2 SNEGSKA (reference sequence). V was pared by 0 bases and J by 2 bases, with 17 bases between. In nucleotides, the CDR3 is TGCAGTGCTAGAGATAATGGAGTTGCAGGGCCCTACGAGCAGTACTTC. Its translation is CSARDNGVAGPYEQYF.

This clonotype appeared a few times. This chain links TRBV27 with TRBJ2-3, with D perhaps matching TRBD1 (7 bases). From germline, CDR1 is MNHEY and CDR2 SMNVEV (reference sequence). The V end lost 5 bases, the J end lost 6 bases, and 18 bases lay between the germline ends. CDR3 size: 15 residues. The CDR3 sequence: CASSLEGALGDTQYF. In DNA form, the CDR3 reads TGTGCCAGCAGTCTGGAGGGGGCGCTTGGGGATACGCAGTATTTT.

This clonotype has a count of ten or more. V gene TRBV20-1 combines with J gene TRBJ2-1, with 9 bases aligning to TRBD2. V trimming: 5 bases; J trimming: 6 bases; junction bases outside the gene matches: 8. Germline V gene sequence: CDR1 DFQATT, CDR2 SNEGSKA (reference sequence). The CDR3 is 14 amino acids. CDR3 bases: TGCAGTGCTTCTCCTAGCGGGACGAGCAATGAGCAGTTCTTC. This sequence encodes CSASPSGTSNEQFF.

This clonotype was recorded a few times. The rearrangement links TRBV11-1 to TRBJ1-1, with 9 nucleotides matching TRBD1. CDR3 length: 18 amino acids. The germline gives CDR1 SGHAT, CDR2 FQDESV (reference sequence). The trim removed 1 base at V and 7 bases at J, leaving 16 bases unmatched. This CDR3 is CASSLGFSKTGGSREAFF. The CDR3 DNA is TGTGCCAGCAGCTTAGGCTTTTCTAAAACAGGGGGCAGCCGTGAAGCTTTCTTT. Using reference TRBV11-1 and TRBJ1-1 for the parts outside the CDR3, the full variable domain is EAEVAQSPRYKITEKSQAVAFWCDPISGHATLYWYRQILGQGPELLVQFQDESVVDDSQLPKDRFSAERLKGVDSTLKIQPAELGDSAMYLCASSLGFSKTGGSREAFFGQGTRLTVV.